This section outlines one T cell receptor (beta chain) sequence together with its context. TCRdb's table, derived via immunoSEQ multiplex PCR, lists solely in-frame clones and lacks some. Of approximately 500,000 clones listed, roughly 89% are singletons. Deletions cut 3 bases from V and 0 bases from J, with 9 bases between. The CDR3 contains 15 residues. CDR1 and CDR2 (germline): GTSNPN, SVGIG (reference sequence). The sample originates from a study of blood T cell repertoires in COVID-19. The sequence was collected from a woman aged 45-65 years with COVID-19, enrolled during active disease. The rearrangement joins TRBV30 to TRBJ1-6; D unresolved. Sequencing was done on a sample of peripheral blood. CDR3 sequence: CAWRAGLSYNSPLHF. The CDR3 coding sequence is TGTGCCTGGAGAGCAGGCCTCTCCTATAATTCACCCCTCCACTTT.